These 14 T cell receptor beta chains were all obtained from the same sample, sequenced in a study of blood T cell repertoires in COVID-19. The protocol was immunoSEQ multiplex PCR, while the TCRdb copy is restricted to in-frame clones and leaves out a portion. The sample carries fewer than 250,000 clones, more than 60% recorded once. Input material: peripheral blood. These receptors originate from a woman aged 50 to 65 with acute or convalescent COVID-19.

The chain recombines TRBV30 with TRBJ1-6; 12 bases map to TRBD1. J gave up 5 bases and V 3 bases, and 2 bases lay outside the gene matches. CDR1 and CDR2 (germline): GTSNPN, SVGIG (reference sequence). The CDR3 totals 15 residues. CDR3 coding DNA: TGTGCCTGGAGGGGACAGGGGGCGCATAATTCACCCCTCCACTTT. As protein: CAWRGQGAHNSPLHF.

The CDR3 DNA sequence: TGTGCCAGCAGCTTTTCCCCTGCGGGCAATCAGCCCCAGCATTTT. Its protein product is CASSFSPAGNQPQHF. The V gene is TRBV7-2, the J gene TRBJ1-5; D uncertain. V was cut by 3 bases and J by 2 bases, with 11 bases left in between. Germline lookup yields CDR1 SGHTA and CDR2 FQGNSA. The CDR3 length is 15 residues.

This clone was recorded only once. The chain uses TRBV6-1 and TRBJ2-6; TRBD1 matches 7 bases. This CDR3 spans 15 amino acids. CDR1 and CDR2 (germline): MNHNS, SASEGT. V lost 3 bases to trimming and J lost 4 bases; unmatched junction nucleotides: 3. CDR3 bases: TGTGCCAGCAGTGAGACAGGGAGCGGGGCCAACGTCCTGACTTTC. It translates to CASSETGSGANVLTF.

V gene TRBV7-9 combines with J gene TRBJ1-2, with 7 bases lining up with TRBD1. Germline V gene sequence: CDR1 SEHNR, CDR2 FQNEAQ (reference sequence). This CDR3 has 15 residues. Trimming removed 5 bases from V and 4 bases from J; junction bases left unmatched: 10. As DNA, the CDR3 is TGTGCCAGCAGCGGAAGACAGGGTCTACCCTATGGCTACACCTTC. Residues: CASSGRQGLPYGYTF.

The chain couples TRBV3-1 (or the pseudogene TRBV3-2) to TRBJ2-7; D remains ambiguous. Germline V gene data show CDR1 as LGHDT and CDR2 as YNNKEL (reference sequence). The V gene lost 2 bases and the J gene lost 2 bases, with 10 bases spanning the gap. This CDR3 comprises 14 residues. This CDR3 is CASSQHGEPYEQYF. The DNA of the CDR3 is TGTGCCAGCAGCCAACACGGTGAACCCTACGAGCAGTACTTC.

The CDR3 loop reads CASSLDSSYGYTF. CDR3 nucleotide sequence: TGTGCCAGCAGCTTAGACAGCAGTTATGGCTACACCTTC. The chain couples TRBV7-8 to TRBJ1-2, with unresolved D. The germline gives CDR1 SGHVS, CDR2 FQNEAQ. V lost 1 base and J lost 5, with 8 bases in between. The CDR3 is made up of 13 amino acids.

This rearrangement joins TRBV29-1 to TRBJ2-2; 8 bases fit TRBD2. This CDR3 has 13 residues. V dropped 6 bases and J dropped 6; count of bases not matched to a gene: 6. CDR1 SQVTM and CDR2 ANQGSEA come from the germline V gene. CDR3 residues: CSVDSSGSGELFF. CDR3 sequence (DNA): TGCAGCGTAGACTCTAGCGGGTCCGGGGAGCTGTTTTTT.

V and J are TRBV6-5 and TRBJ1-2; D unresolved. Per germline, CDR1 MNHEY and CDR2 SVGAGI. The CDR3 covers 13 residues. V shed 5 bases and J shed 0 bases, with 7 bases lying between them. For the CDR3, the DNA is TGTGCCAGCAGTCGTTCCCCTAACTATGGCTACACCTTC. Its translation is CASSRSPNYGYTF.

This clone has more than one count but fewer than ten. This sequence joins TRBV5-1 and TRBJ1-2; 9 nucleotides match TRBD1. Per germline, CDR1 SGHRS and CDR2 YFSETQ. The J segment lost 8 bases and the V segment lost 3 bases, leaving 5 bases of the junction unmatched. CDR3 size: 13 residues. Here the CDR3 DNA reads TGCGCCAGCAGCTGGACAGGGGACCAGGGCTACACCTTC. Protein sequence: CASSWTGDQGYTF.

This clone was seen just once. V and J are TRBV7-2 and TRBJ2-7; 8 bases map to TRBD1. In germline, CDR1 is SGHTA, CDR2 FQGNSA. After removal of 2 bases from V and 4 bases from J, the junction contained 4 bases not matched to a gene. The CDR3 loop spans 14 amino acids. In nucleotides, the CDR3 is TGTGCCAGCAGCTTACAGGGGGCCATGTACGAGCAGTACTTC. Translating gives CASSLQGAMYEQYF.

This clone was seen a handful of times. The V gene is TRBV24-1, the J gene TRBJ2-7; the D gene is possibly TRBD1 (6 bases). CDR1 KGHDR and CDR2 SFDVKD come from the germline V gene. Trimming shortened V by 3 bases and J by 0 bases, and 11 bases separated the two germline ends. The CDR3 runs 15 residues. This chain's CDR3 is CATSDPRTASYEQYF. The CDR3 nucleotides read TGTGCCACCAGTGATCCGCGGACAGCCTCCTACGAGCAGTACTTC.

The V and J genes are TRBV19 and TRBJ2-1; 7 bases are shared with TRBD2. The CDR3 spans 15 residues. Germline V lookup: CDR1 LNHDA, CDR2 SQIVND (reference sequence). With V trimmed by 3 bases and J by 0 bases, 2 bases remained unmatched. The CDR3 DNA reads TGTGCCAGTAGTATGCGGGAGAGCTCCTACAATGAGCAGTTCTTC. It specifies CASSMRESSYNEQFF.

This rearrangement joins TRBV19 to TRBJ2-7; 8 bases are a match to TRBD1. Per germline, CDR1 LNHDA and CDR2 SQIVND (reference sequence). V trimming: 8 bases; J trimming: 3 bases; junction bases outside the gene matches: 6. The CDR3 is made up of 13 amino acids. The chain's CDR3 is CASRYRGDYEQYF. As DNA, the CDR3 is TGTGCCAGTCGCTACAGGGGGGACTACGAGCAGTACTTC.

This chain connects TRBV27 to TRBJ1-6; no clear D. This CDR3 spans 13 amino acids. Trimming removed 5 bases at V and 7 bases at J, with 9 bases between. Germline V lookup: CDR1 MNHEY, CDR2 SMNVEV (reference sequence). CDR3 sequence: CASSGAGNSPLHF. The CDR3 DNA follows: TGTGCCAGCAGTGGAGCGGGGAATTCACCCCTCCACTTT.